This record looks at one T cell receptor (beta chain) sequence and its context. Its antigen target is currently unknown. No base quality information exists; no much larger clone differs at one position. TCRbeta CDR3 regions were amplified from genomic DNA by means of the immunoSEQ Assay, a bias-controlled multiplex PCR. Regarding the original processing steps: Nucleated cell counts per sample were estimated from amplification of reference gene primers within the assay. Sequence reads were collapsed and filtered to measure the absolute abundance of every unique TCRbeta CDR3 rearrangement. For each sample, productive Simpson clonality was calculated by taking the square root of Simpson's diversity index across productive rearrangements. As stored in TCRdb, this immuneACCESS dataset retains in-frame rearrangements with V and J assigned. A fraction of the clones does not appear; measured against another copy, unresolved V genes explain less than half of the discrepancy, and the remainder lacks a known reason. V, J and clone size are taken as reported in that table, and D and trimming were inferred from the DNA itself. In this sample the table shows approximately 470,000 clones, approximately 83% of which occur a single time. The top ten clones comprise approximately 2.9% of the sample.

Collaborating institutions collected whole blood in K2EDTA tubes following their own protocols. Collaborator samples were shipped for TCRbeta analysis as frozen whole blood, isolated PBMCs, or DNA extracted from either sample type. The record originates from a study of blood T cell repertoires in COVID-19 (dated by TCRdb to the early 2020s). Concerning the study at large: Samples covering the acute and convalescent phases of COVID-19 were provided by collaborators in the United States, Italy and Spain. The material from the prospective study consisted of cDNA or gDNA derived from T cells, B-cell-depleted T cells, or PBMCs. Subjects who had been exposed to COVID-19, were actively infected with it, or had recovered from it provided the deeply sampled blood TCRbeta repertoires that made up the dataset. The repertoires were released in a freely available public database intended as a resource for research on the immune response to SARS-CoV-2. Samples came from the ongoing ImmuneRACE study (first 160 participants) plus 1,254 subjects from 6 global collaborators. A de-identified subject ID, COVID-19 status, age in years and sex were almost always included in the sample metadata. Where available, HLA class I and class II types were taken from metadata supplied by the sample provider and were not determined by assay-based typing.

CDR1 SQVTM and CDR2 ANQGSEA were looked up in the germline V gene. V loses 8 bases at its end and J loses 10 bases; junction bases beyond the gene matches: 13. Taken from cysteine to phenylalanine, the CDR3 has 12 residues. The CDR3 DNA has 36 bases and is translated from base 1. Summary of the overall study and its limitations: How much clinical and demographic metadata was included differed by source and by participant, and the metadata was provided uncurated.

This TCR came from a human donor in a cohort sampled during active COVID-19. Sequencing input: peripheral blood. This chain is built from TRBV29-1 and TRBJ1-1, and TRBD1 matches 7 of the central bases. The bases are TGCAGCTTTTCCTCCGGGACAGAGAGAGCTTTCTTT. The resulting protein is CSFSSGTERAFF.